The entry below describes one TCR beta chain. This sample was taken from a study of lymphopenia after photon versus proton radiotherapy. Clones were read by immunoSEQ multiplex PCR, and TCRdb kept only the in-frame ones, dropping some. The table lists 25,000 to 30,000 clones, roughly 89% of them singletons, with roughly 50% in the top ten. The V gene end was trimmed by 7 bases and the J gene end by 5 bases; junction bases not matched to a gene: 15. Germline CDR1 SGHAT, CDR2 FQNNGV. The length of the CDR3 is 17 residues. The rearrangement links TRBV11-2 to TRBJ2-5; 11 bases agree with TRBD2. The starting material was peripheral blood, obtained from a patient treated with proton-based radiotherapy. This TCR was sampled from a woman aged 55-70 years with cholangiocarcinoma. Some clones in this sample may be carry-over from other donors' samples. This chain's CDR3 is CASTLTSGSRVGETQYF. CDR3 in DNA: TGTGCCAGCACCCTTACTAGCGGGAGTCGGGTAGGCGAGACCCAGTACTTC.